These 28 T cell receptor beta chains were sequenced from one sample in a study of blood T cells in healthy people across ages. Primed by a sample-barcoded 5' primer and a J-beta primer mix, a second PCR proceeded for roughly 6 to 12 cycles. TCRdb analysed the 5' RACE reads with MiXCR anew, one entry per CDR3 protein. Found here are 700,000 to 950,000 distinct CDR3 sequences, over 45% of them singletons; the top ten hold over 20%. Sequencing was carried out using blood. The source is a man aged 25 to 40 in good health.

In its sample, this clonotype was seen a few times. The J gene is TRBJ2-7, the V gene TRBV12-3 or TRBV12-4; D may be TRBD1 (6 bases). The CDR3 extends over 12 amino acids. The ends were cut back, 6 bases at V and 1 base at J, with 7 bases in the middle. For the CDR3, the DNA is TGTGCCAGCAGGGACAGTTCCTACGAGCAGTACTTC. Its translation is CASRDSSYEQYF.

V and J are TRBV20-1 and TRBJ1-2, with unresolved D. This CDR3 has 12 amino acids. V was clipped by 2 bases and J by 4 bases, with 8 bases between them. In germline, CDR1 is DFQATT, CDR2 SNEGSKA (reference sequence). The CDR3 coding sequence is TGCAGTGCTAGAATGGCAGGCTATGGCTACACCTTC. It encodes CSARMAGYGYTF.

J is TRBJ1-2 and V is TRBV7-2; unclear D gene. This CDR3 has 11 amino acids. V was shortened by 11 bases and J by 7 bases, with 14 bases between the two germline ends. The germline V gene has CDR1 SGHTA and CDR2 FQGNSA. The CDR3 DNA reads as TGTGCCGGCCTTTATGACGGTGGCTACACCTTC. Encoded protein: CAGLYDGGYTF.

In this sample, this clonotype turned up a few times. The V and J genes are TRBV7-2 and TRBJ2-1; no definite D call. Germline assignment: CDR1 SGHTA and CDR2 FQGNSA. With 5 bases removed from V and 8 bases from J, the gap between germline ends came to 13 bases. The CDR3 is made up of 13 amino acids. This CDR3 is CASSVEFDDEQFF. The CDR3 bases are TGTGCCAGCAGCGTAGAATTTGACGATGAGCAGTTCTTC.

The rearrangement joins TRBV11-2 to TRBJ1-1; 9 positions agree with TRBD1. V lost 6 bases, J lost 1 base, and 12 bases stayed unmatched. Germline V lookup: CDR1 SGHAT, CDR2 FQNNGV. The CDR3 covers 17 residues. The CDR3 spells CASRRPGTGSSNTEAFF. The CDR3 bases are TGTGCCAGCAGGCGTCCCGGGACAGGGTCCTCGAACACTGAAGCTTTCTTT.

The chain carries TRBV29-1 and TRBJ2-3; 7 bases fit TRBD1. The length of the CDR3 is 12 residues. Germline V gene sequence: CDR1 SQVTM, CDR2 ANQGSEA. J gave up 9 bases and V 7 bases, and 10 bases lay outside the gene matches. CDR3 in DNA: TGCAGCGCGGGACAGCCCGAGGGCACGCAGTATTTT. It specifies CSAGQPEGTQYF.

This chain uses TRBV3-1 with TRBJ2-3; D is possibly TRBD1 or TRBD2 (5 bases each). There are 18 residues in the CDR3. Trimming took off 4 bases at V and 0 bases at J, with 20 bases between the two ends. Germline lookup yields CDR1 LGHDT and CDR2 YNNKEL (reference sequence). The CDR3 coding sequence is TGTGCCAGCAGCCCAATATCTCGGGACGTCCATAGCACAGATACGCAGTATTTT. Translated, it gives CASSPISRDVHSTDTQYF.

Here the CDR3 reads CASREGPNTEAFF. CDR3 nucleotide sequence: TGTGCCAGCAGGGAGGGGCCCAACACTGAAGCTTTCTTT. V gene TRBV7-2 combines with J gene TRBJ1-1; D is possibly TRBD1 (5 bases). Germline CDR1 is SGHTA and CDR2 is FQGNSA. V lost 6 bases and J lost 2, with 10 bases in between. This CDR3 is built from 13 residues.

This clonotype has just a few counts. V usage is TRBV30 and J usage is TRBJ2-7; D unresolved. Looked up from germline, CDR1 is GTSNPN and CDR2 is SVGIG (reference sequence). With 2 bases removed from V and 1 base from J, the gap between germline ends came to 3 bases. This CDR3 is 11 amino acids long. The CDR3 loop reads CAWSLSYEQYF. In DNA, the CDR3 is TGTGCCTGGAGTTTGTCCTACGAGCAGTACTTC.

V is TRBV11-2 and J is TRBJ1-1; the match to TRBD1 covers 10 bases. The CDR3 has 14 amino acids. V was pared by 8 bases and J by 4 bases, with 7 bases of the junction left unmatched. CDR1 and CDR2 (germline): SGHAT, FQNNGV. This chain's CDR3 is CASRQWTGGTEAFF. The CDR3 bases are TGTGCCAGCCGCCAGTGGACAGGGGGCACTGAAGCTTTCTTT.

The V and J genes are TRBV15 and TRBJ2-7; tentatively, D is TRBD1 or TRBD2 (5 bases each). CDR1 and CDR2 from the germline V gene are LNHNV and YYDKDF (reference sequence). CDR3 length: 14 amino acids. Deletions cut 2 bases from V and 7 bases from J, with 15 bases between. The CDR3 DNA reads as TGTGCCACCAGCAGATCCGGGACCGATGGGGAGCAGTACTTC. This encodes CATSRSGTDGEQYF.

The genes are TRBV10-3 and TRBJ1-2; 11 bases line up with TRBD1. Germline lookup yields CDR1 ENHRY and CDR2 SYGVKD. The CDR3 runs to 15 residues. J gave up 8 bases and V 5 bases, and 10 bases lay outside the gene matches. CDR3 DNA: TGTGCCATCAGTCCGGGACAGGGGGTGATGCGGGGCTACACCTTC. This sequence encodes CAISPGQGVMRGYTF.

This chain joins TRBV5-1 and TRBJ2-5; the match to TRBD2 covers 7 bases. The end of the DNA aligns better with TRBJ2-7, so the J call may be wrong. There are 13 residues in the CDR3. Germline CDR1 reads SGHRS; CDR2 reads YFSETQ. The chain's CDR3 is CASSSVAGYEQYF. The CDR3 DNA sequence: TGCGCCAGCAGCTCGGTAGCGGGTTACGAGCAGTACTTC.

CDR3 sequence reads: CASGGRLFRYEKLFF. Here the CDR3 DNA reads TGTGCCAGCGGGGGCCGACTCTTTCGTTATGAAAAACTGTTTTTT. The gene calls are TRBV6-1 and TRBJ1-4; D may be TRBD1 (6 bases). In germline, CDR1 is MNHNS, CDR2 SASEGT. CDR3 length: 15 residues. Trimming took off 8 bases at V and 6 bases at J, with 19 bases between the two ends.

The J gene is TRBJ2-1, the V gene TRBV28; perhaps TRBD2 as D (6 bases). The V gene lost 6 bases and the J gene lost 0 bases, with 12 bases spanning the gap. The germline V gene has CDR1 MDHEN and CDR2 SYDVKM. The CDR3 has 15 residues. CDR3 DNA: TGTGCCAGCAGGAGCGGGCGAAGCTCCTACAATGAGCAGTTCTTC. Protein sequence: CASRSGRSSYNEQFF. Drawing the rest from reference TRBV28 and TRBJ2-1, the complete variable domain is DVKVTQSSRYLVKRTGEKVFLECVQDMDHENMFWYRQDPGLGLRLIYFSYDVKMKEKGDIPEGYSVSREKKERFSLILESASTNQTSMYLCASRSGRSSYNEQFFGPGTRLTVL.

The rearrangement uses TRBV6-2 or TRBV6-3 and TRBJ2-4; TRBD1 agrees at 8 bases. The DNA end lines up better with TRBJ2-7; the J call may be wrong. This CDR3 spans 15 amino acids. CDR1 MNHEY and CDR2 SVGEGT come from the germline V gene. The CDR3, as DNA: TGTGCCAGCAGTCCCCTGGAGCAGGGGGCGGACGAGCAGTACTTC. It specifies CASSPLEQGADEQYF.

The V gene is TRBV4-3, the J gene TRBJ2-4; TRBD2 agrees at 7 bases. The DNA end favors TRBJ2-7, so the J call may be wrong. The CDR3 consists of 16 residues. CDR1 LGHNA and CDR2 YSLEER come from the germline V gene. The CDR3 sequence is CASSQGVRDYLYEQYF. CDR3 sequence (DNA): TGCGCCAGCAGCCAAGGAGTACGGGACTACCTGTACGAGCAGTACTTC.

This chain joins TRBV6-1 and TRBJ2-1; the D is unclear. This CDR3 spans 14 amino acids. Trimming took off 6 bases at V and 7 bases at J, with 16 bases between the two ends. In germline, CDR1 is MNHNS, CDR2 SASEGT. CDR3 in amino acids: CASRTDIGLNEQFF. In DNA form, the CDR3 reads TGTGCCAGCAGGACCGATATAGGTTTGAATGAGCAGTTCTTC.

This clonotype has ten or more counts. The chain employs TRBV10-3 and TRBJ2-5; the match to TRBD1 covers 10 bases. Per germline, CDR1 ENHRY and CDR2 SYGVKD. CDR3 size: 15 residues. V trimming: 6 bases; J trimming: 0 bases; junction bases outside the gene matches: 4. CDR3: CAISRQGAYQETQYF. In DNA, the CDR3 is TGTGCCATCAGCAGACAGGGGGCCTACCAAGAGACCCAGTACTTC.

The V gene is TRBV3-1, the J gene TRBJ1-5, with D possibly matching TRBD1 (6 bases). Germline V lookup: CDR1 LGHDT, CDR2 YNNKEL (reference sequence). The CDR3 extends over 16 amino acids. V lost 3 bases, J lost 1 base, and 13 bases lay in between. The CDR3 coding sequence is TGTGCCAGCAGCCACGGGGGCCCTTTCAGCAATCAGCCCCAGCATTTT. This codes for CASSHGGPFSNQPQHF.

This clonotype came up a few times. The chain recombines TRBV6-5 with TRBJ2-4; D unclear. CDR1 and CDR2 (germline): MNHEY, SVGAGI. The CDR3 extends over 15 amino acids. V gave up 0 bases and J gave up 2 bases, with 8 bases separating them. The CDR3 protein is CASSYSGMTKNIQYF. The CDR3 coding sequence is TGTGCCAGCAGTTACTCGGGGATGACCAAAAACATTCAGTACTTC.

The chain is built from TRBV20-1 and TRBJ2-6; 8 bases are a match to TRBD1. The CDR3 spans 16 residues. Germline V gives CDR1 DFQATT, CDR2 SNEGSKA (reference sequence). The trim removed 3 bases at V and 0 bases at J, leaving 4 bases unmatched. CDR3 sequence: CSARGQDVSGANVLTF. The CDR3 DNA sequence: TGCAGTGCTAGGGGACAGGACGTCTCTGGGGCCAACGTCCTGACTTTC.

The rearrangement links TRBV23-1 to TRBJ2-4; a possible D gene is TRBD1 (5 bases). The J call may be faulty, since TRBJ2-5 better matches the DNA end. TRBV23-1 is assigned to the ORF class and has an uncertain function. The CDR3 is 15 residues long. CDR3 residues: CASSPSGHFLETQYF. The CDR3 DNA is TGCGCCAGCAGTCCCTCAGGACACTTTCTAGAGACCCAGTACTTC.

This clonotype has more than one count but fewer than ten. This may stem from a read error, because a much larger clone lies one nucleotide away. The chain carries TRBV20-1 and TRBJ2-4; D might be TRBD1 or TRBD2, each matching 6 bases. CDR1 and CDR2 from the germline V gene are DFQATT and SNEGSKA (reference sequence). Trimming stripped 3 bases from V and 8 bases from J, with 14 bases between. The CDR3 loop spans 13 amino acids. The CDR3 sequence: CSASGGLRDIQYF. CDR3 DNA: TGCAGTGCTAGTGGGGGGCTTCGGGACATTCAGTACTTC.

CDR3 DNA sequence: TGTGCCAGCAGCCCCCATTTAGCGGGAGCCACAGATACGCAGTATTTT. This encodes CASSPHLAGATDTQYF. The chain is built from TRBV7-2 and TRBJ2-3; TRBD2 matches 9 bases. This CDR3 has 16 amino acids. Trimming cost V 5 bases and J 2 bases; bases outside gene matches: 8. In germline, CDR1 is SGHTA, CDR2 FQGNSA.

The gene calls are TRBV30 and TRBJ1-2, with TRBD1 matching 7 bases. Germline V gene lookup returns CDR1 GTSNPN and CDR2 SVGIG (reference sequence). The CDR3 extends over 12 amino acids. Trimming at V came to 3 bases and at J to 8 bases, leaving 6 bases not matched to a gene. The CDR3 spells CAWSTGVGGYTF. The DNA for the CDR3 is TGTGCCTGGAGCACAGGGGTTGGGGGCTACACCTTC.

This chain links TRBV5-1 with TRBJ2-5; TRBD1 agrees at 10 bases. The DNA end lines up better with TRBJ2-7; the J call may be wrong. The CDR3 covers 16 residues. The germline V gene encodes CDR1 SGHRS and CDR2 YFSETQ. The CDR3 DNA reads as TGCGCCAGCAGCTTGGGTGGGACAGGGGTCCCCTACGAGCAGTACTTC. Its protein product is CASSLGGTGVPYEQYF.

The chain employs TRBV6-5 and TRBJ2-1, with a tentative D call TRBD1 (5 bases). This CDR3 spans 13 amino acids. V was trimmed by 7 bases and J by 1 base, leaving 8 bases between them. Per the germline V gene, CDR1 is MNHEY and CDR2 is SVGAGI. CDR3 protein: CASKGESYNEQFF. DNA for the CDR3: TGTGCCAGCAAAGGGGAATCCTACAATGAGCAGTTCTTC.